The clone carrying this TCR beta chain has just a few counts. The antigen remains unidentified. The data belong to a study of CD8+ T cells in alopecia areata. Using a FACSAria, the CD4+ and CD8+ T cells were sorted from the PBMCs. Germline assignment: CDR1 SEHNR and CDR2 FQNEAQ (reference sequence). The CDR3 sequence is 13 residues long. J lost 5 bases, V lost 5 bases, and 4 bases had no gene match. Whole-study findings and limits: Lesional scalp exceeded normal scalp in clonality, especially in alopecia totalis/universalis.

Following RNA extraction, reverse transcription yielded cDNA that acted as the sequencing template. Some clones are missing from TCRdb's copy, which holds only in-frame ones; the method was immunoSEQ multiplex PCR. The profile shows roughly 120,000 clones, less than 45% of them singletons. The source is a human donor with alopecia areata. The sequenced sample was CD4+ T cells sorted from blood. V usage is TRBV7-9 and J usage is TRBJ1-1; 8 bases line up with TRBD1. CDR3 in DNA: TGTGCCAGCAGCCCTAGACAGGGGACTGAAGCTTTCTTT. Translation gives CASSPRQGTEAFF.